This TCR beta chain was recorded in a study of cytomegalovirus exposure and HLA in healthy donors. 13 Jbeta primers and 60 Vbeta primers were used for the PCR. This table comes from immunoSEQ multiplex PCR, and its TCRdb copy is limited to in-frame clones, with some not included. The sample records around 160,000 clones, 80% to 85% being singletons. Turning to this clone: Its antigen remains unknown.

Whole-study findings and limits: HLA allele associations emerged for roughly 17,000 TCR beta sequences in a later analysis, at 0.05 false discovery rate. Accurate predictions that matched the HLA-A and HLA-B alleles of most subjects were reportedly made from TCR beta sequences. With high specificity and sensitivity, the classifier reportedly diagnosed cytomegalovirus status. Researchers catalogued 160 or so TCR beta chains as cytomegalovirus-associated.

Germline loops: CDR1 LNHNV, CDR2 YYDKDF (reference sequence). This CDR3 has 14 amino acids. The ends were cut back, 0 bases at V and 6 bases at J, with 8 bases in the middle. The receptor's source is a male donor in good health and CMV-seropositive. The material sequenced was PBMCs. The chain combines TRBV15 with TRBJ2-2; D remains ambiguous. The chain's CDR3 is CATSRDRGPGELFF. In DNA form, the CDR3 reads TGTGCCACCAGCAGAGATCGCGGTCCCGGGGAGCTGTTTTTT.